Included here is one T cell receptor (beta chain) sequence, with context. It was with random hexamers that about 0.45 to 1 ug RNA was reverse transcribed. immunoSEQ multiplex PCR amplified TCR beta CDR3 across 54 Vbeta, 13 Jbeta. A single record per CDR3 protein comes from TCRdb applying MiXCR to the immunoSEQ multiplex PCR reads. The repertoire holds about 52,000 distinct CDR3 sequences, with 93% as singletons. The record originates from a study of CD8 T cells in Susac syndrome. The CDR3 is 18 amino acids. Per the germline V gene, CDR1 is LGHDT and CDR2 is YNNKEL (reference sequence). After removal of 5 bases from V and 4 bases from J, the junction contained 13 bases not matched to a gene. In contrast to the negatively isolated CD8+ and CD4+ T cells, TEMRA cells were FACS-enriched.

The clonotype originates from a human donor with multiple sclerosis. The chain combines TRBV3-1 with TRBJ2-1, with 11 bases lining up with TRBD2. Sequencing was performed on CD8+ T cells from PBMCs. CDR3 DNA: TGTGCCAGCAGCGACCAAATAGGGACTAGCGGACAATACAATGAGCAGTTCTTC. It encodes CASSDQIGTSGQYNEQFF.